A single sample is the source of the 20 T cell receptor beta chains below, sequenced in a study of regulatory T cells in long-lasting Graves disease. As to time point: persistent/refractory GD, antithyroid drugs over 5 years with positive TRAb. Extracted RNA from PBMCs served as the source of the TCR library. Building the TCR beta libraries relied on iRepertoire HTBI primers, and CDR3 regions underwent Arm-PCR. TCRdb passed the multiplex PCR reads through MiXCR, listing each CDR3 protein once. The sample lists 360,000 or so distinct CDR3 sequences; roughly 25% were seen once. The sequenced sample was peripheral blood mononuclear cells (PBMCs), obtained when the disease was refractory, from a patient treated with antithyroid drugs. These receptors were obtained from a woman aged 40 to 50 with Graves disease.

A few counts support this clonotype. V and J are TRBV29-1 and TRBJ2-1, with 9 bases matching TRBD2. V dropped 5 bases and J dropped 4; count of bases not matched to a gene: 3. The CDR3 sequence is 13 residues long. The germline gives CDR1 SQVTM, CDR2 ANQGSEA. CDR3 sequence reads: CSVKGLAYNEQFF. The CDR3 nucleotides read TGCAGCGTTAAGGGACTAGCTTACAATGAGCAGTTCTTC.

This clonotype has ten or more counts. The chain recombines TRBV12-3 or TRBV12-4 with TRBJ2-7; D is undetermined. This CDR3 is built from 11 residues. Trimming removed 7 bases at V and 7 bases at J, with 11 bases between. CDR3 DNA: TGTGCCAGCACGCGAGGATTGGAGCAGTACTTC. Its protein product is CASTRGLEQYF.

The rearrangement joins TRBV9 to TRBJ1-5; D remains unclear. CDR1 and CDR2 (germline): SGDLS, YYNGEE. The CDR3 has 14 amino acids. The V and J ends lost 0 bases and 9 bases respectively, with 13 bases between them. CDR3 protein: CASSVGVGDGPQHF. The DNA of the CDR3 is TGTGCCAGCAGCGTAGGGGTCGGCGATGGGCCCCAGCATTTT.

The chain combines TRBV7-8 with TRBJ2-7; D gene unclear. The CDR3 runs to 14 residues. CDR1 SGHVS and CDR2 FQNEAQ come from the germline V gene. Between the trimmed V and J ends, which lost 3 bases and 0 bases, there was a span of 9 bases. As DNA, the CDR3 is TGTGCCAGCAGCTTTAACGGGCCCTCCTACGAGCAGTACTTC. Protein product: CASSFNGPSYEQYF.

In regard to this clonotype: This may arise from a read error, as a much more abundant clone is one base away. The chain employs TRBV11-2 and TRBJ1-4; possible D gene TRBD1, 6 bases. Germline V gene data show CDR1 as SGHAT and CDR2 as FQNNGV. This CDR3 is built from 14 residues. The DNA of the CDR3 is TGTGCCAGCAGCTTCGGACAGTTTAATGGAAAACTGTTTTTT. Translated, it gives CASSFGQFNGKLFF.

The chain employs TRBV29-1 and TRBJ2-1; D gene uncertain. Germline assignment: CDR1 SQVTM and CDR2 ANQGSEA. This CDR3 has 15 amino acids. V dropped 6 bases and J dropped 0 bases, with 15 bases sitting between them. DNA of the CDR3: TGCAGCGTAGACGAGCTAATGAGCTCCTACAATGAGCAGTTCTTC. It specifies CSVDELMSSYNEQFF.

This clonotype was seen just once. The chain is built from TRBV6-5 and TRBJ2-1; D is unresolved. CDR1 is MNHEY, CDR2 SVGAGI, per germline. Trimming pared 3 bases from V and 2 bases from J, leaving 14 bases between. The CDR3 spans 16 residues. This CDR3 is CASSYEAQIPYNEQFF. The DNA of the CDR3 is TGTGCCAGCAGTTATGAGGCTCAAATCCCCTACAATGAGCAGTTCTTC.

A few counts support this clonotype. The chain has TRBV20-1 and TRBJ2-7; D may be TRBD1 (7 bases). The CDR3 consists of 15 residues. The V gene's germline CDR1 is DFQATT and CDR2 SNEGSKA (reference sequence). Trimming removed 6 bases from V and 0 bases from J, with 18 bases in between. The CDR3 sequence: CSAHQGGRHSYEQYF. The CDR3 DNA follows: TGCAGTGCACATCAGGGGGGCAGACACTCCTACGAGCAGTACTTC.

This chain joins TRBV6-1 and TRBJ1-1; TRBD1 matches at 8 bases. After removal of 6 bases from V and 4 bases from J, the junction contained 7 bases not matched to a gene. The CDR3 runs 14 residues. Germline assignment: CDR1 MNHNS and CDR2 SASEGT. The CDR3 coding sequence is TGTGCCAGCAGAGTGGACAGGGACTTCACTGAAGCTTTCTTT. Translation gives CASRVDRDFTEAFF.

About this clonotype: A far larger clone is only one base removed, so a read error is likely. The V call is TRBV7-8, the J call TRBJ1-5, with unresolved D. V was clipped by 1 base and J by 0 bases, with 4 bases between them. This CDR3 is built from 14 residues. Germline values: CDR1 SGHVS, CDR2 FQNEAQ. This CDR3 is CASSLDNSNQPQHF. The CDR3 nucleotides read TGTGCCAGCAGCTTAGATAATAGCAATCAGCCCCAGCATTTT. The whole variable domain, filled in from reference TRBV7-8 and TRBJ1-5, reads GAGVSQSPRYKVAKRGQDVALRCDPISGHVSLFWYQQALGQGPEFLTYFQNEAQLDKSGLPSDRFFAERPEGSVSTLKIQRTQQEDSAVYLCASSLDNSNQPQHFGDGTRLSIL.

The V call is TRBV20-1, the J call TRBJ1-4; D gene unclear. Germline loops: CDR1 DFQATT, CDR2 SNEGSKA (reference sequence). V gave up 0 bases and J gave up 9 bases, with 8 bases separating them. The CDR3 contains 12 residues. Here the CDR3 reads CSARDPTQKLFF. In DNA, the CDR3 is TGCAGTGCTAGAGATCCGACTCAAAAACTGTTTTTT.

This clonotype showed up many times. The chain employs TRBV12-3 or TRBV12-4 and TRBJ2-7; D is unresolved. The CDR3 totals 13 residues. With 3 bases removed from V and 2 bases from J, the gap between germline ends came to 8 bases. The CDR3 region is CASSFLVTYEQYF. The CDR3 DNA sequence: TGTGCCAGCAGTTTTTTAGTGACCTACGAGCAGTACTTC.

V is TRBV18 and J is TRBJ2-7; TRBD1 aligns across 7 bases. Germline values: CDR1 KGHSH, CDR2 LQKENI. The CDR3 length is 14 residues. Germline trimming cut 5 bases from V and 3 bases from J; bases unmatched to any gene: 7. CDR3 sequence: CASSVQGLGYEQYF. In DNA form, the CDR3 reads TGTGCCAGCTCAGTACAGGGGTTGGGCTACGAGCAGTACTTC.

The chain recombines TRBV7-3 with TRBJ2-3, with a possible D match to TRBD2 (6 bases). Per the germline V gene, CDR1 is SGHTA and CDR2 is FQGTGA. The CDR3 spans 18 residues. V lost 1 base to trimming and J lost 6 bases, with 23 bases between them. CDR3 in amino acids: CASSLMIQVTGESDTQYF. The DNA of the CDR3 is TGTGCCAGCAGCTTAATGATCCAGGTAACGGGAGAATCTGATACGCAGTATTTT.

This chain links TRBV28 with TRBJ1-1; 7 nucleotides align to TRBD1. This CDR3 spans 13 amino acids. V shed 5 bases and J 11 bases; nucleotides not matched to a gene: 11. Germline assignment: CDR1 MDHEN and CDR2 SYDVKM. CDR3 sequence (DNA): TGTGCCAGCAGTCTCCAGGGGGGTTTGAAGGCTTTCTTT. Its translation: CASSLQGGLKAFF.

The V gene is TRBV5-4, the J gene TRBJ2-7; D unresolved. The CDR3 totals 13 residues. Trimming removed 2 bases from V and 6 bases from J, with 12 bases in between. Germline CDR1 and CDR2: SGHNT and YYREEE (reference sequence). CDR3 coding DNA: TGTGCCAGCAGCTTCGAGTCCGTCGCCGAGCAGTACTTC. The encoded protein is CASSFESVAEQYF.

Many counts were recorded for this clonotype. V and J are TRBV10-3 and TRBJ1-5, with 7 nucleotides matching TRBD1. The germline V gene has CDR1 ENHRY and CDR2 SYGVKD. With V trimmed by 6 bases and J by 13 bases, 12 bases remained unmatched. There are 13 residues in the CDR3. The CDR3 nucleotides read TGTGCCATCAGGGATGGACAGGCCGGGCCTCAGCATTTT. Its translation is CAIRDGQAGPQHF.

This clonotype has at least ten counts. CDR3 DNA sequence: TGTGCCAGCAGTTACACAGGACTAGCGGGAAGGGAGACCCAGTACTTC. This codes for CASSYTGLAGRETQYF. The chain is built from TRBV6-5 and TRBJ2-5; TRBD2 aligns across 12 bases. The CDR3 contains 16 residues. Germline assignment: CDR1 MNHEY and CDR2 SVGAGI. V lost 2 bases to trimming and J lost 5 bases; unmatched junction nucleotides: 6.

Only a few counts were recorded for this clonotype. The rearrangement links TRBV6-1 to TRBJ1-1; no clear D. CDR1 is MNHNS, CDR2 SASEGT, per germline. V gave up 10 bases and J gave up 2 bases, with 8 bases separating them. The CDR3 spans 11 residues. CDR3 nucleotide sequence: TGTGCCACCTCGGTTAACACTGAAGCTTTCTTT. Protein sequence: CATSVNTEAFF.

The V call is TRBV28, the J call TRBJ2-3, with D maybe TRBD2 (5 bases). The germline V and J ends were trimmed by 6 bases and 4 bases, with 20 bases remaining between them. This CDR3 has 16 residues. Per germline, CDR1 MDHEN and CDR2 SYDVKM. The CDR3 sequence is CASSPSPDSLADTQYF. CDR3 coding DNA: TGTGCCAGCAGCCCCTCCCCGGACTCGTTGGCAGATACGCAGTATTTT.